The entry below gives a single TCR beta chain sequence along with its context. The antigen is not known. This sample was included in a study of OX40 agonist ivuxolimab in advanced cancers. Study overall: Patients took ivuxolimab, an agonistic anti-OX40 (CD134) antibody. Three dose-escalation patients had partial responses: one with hepatocellular carcinoma and two with cutaneous melanoma. Overall study results and limits: CD8+ T cells averaged more expanded clones than CD4+. Clonal expansion by week 6 occurred in CD4+ and CD8+ blood T cells (at 0.1 to 3.0 mg/kg).

V lost 6 bases to trimming and J lost 0 bases, with 15 bases between them. The CDR3 spans 16 residues. CDR1 is KGHSH and CDR2 is LQKENI in the germline V gene. The table came from immunoSEQ multiplex PCR; TCRdb's copy has only in-frame clones and leaves some out. The repertoire holds approximately 78,000 clones, with roughly 88% as singletons. The chain has TRBV18 and TRBJ2-1; either TRBD1 or TRBD2 may supply D (5 bases each). This clonotype was sampled from an adult with an advanced solid tumor such as melanoma, head and neck, liver or kidney cancer. The specimen comprised CD4+ or CD8+ T cells sorted from blood, sampled in a trial of the OX40 agonist ivuxolimab. The CDR3 loop reads CASSPEGLPSYNEQFF. The CDR3 bases are TGTGCCAGCTCTCCCGAGGGGCTCCCCTCCTACAATGAGCAGTTCTTC.